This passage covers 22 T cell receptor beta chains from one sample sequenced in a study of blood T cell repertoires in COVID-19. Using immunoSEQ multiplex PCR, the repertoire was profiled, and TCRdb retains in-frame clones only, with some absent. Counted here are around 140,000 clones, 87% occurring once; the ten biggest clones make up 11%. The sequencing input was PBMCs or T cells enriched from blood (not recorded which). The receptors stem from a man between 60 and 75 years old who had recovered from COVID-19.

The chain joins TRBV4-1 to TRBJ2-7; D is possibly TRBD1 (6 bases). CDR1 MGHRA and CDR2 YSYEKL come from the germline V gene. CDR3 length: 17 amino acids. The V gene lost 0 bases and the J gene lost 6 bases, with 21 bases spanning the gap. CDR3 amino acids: CASSQDFGQLSFVEQYF. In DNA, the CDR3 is TGCGCCAGCAGCCAAGATTTCGGACAGCTGTCTTTCGTCGAGCAGTACTTC.

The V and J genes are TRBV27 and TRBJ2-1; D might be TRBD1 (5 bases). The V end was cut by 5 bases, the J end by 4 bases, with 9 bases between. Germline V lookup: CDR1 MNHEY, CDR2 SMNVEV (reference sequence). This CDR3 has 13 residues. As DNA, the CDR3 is TGTGCCAGCAGTCCGGACAAATACAATGAGCAGTTCTTC. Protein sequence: CASSPDKYNEQFF.

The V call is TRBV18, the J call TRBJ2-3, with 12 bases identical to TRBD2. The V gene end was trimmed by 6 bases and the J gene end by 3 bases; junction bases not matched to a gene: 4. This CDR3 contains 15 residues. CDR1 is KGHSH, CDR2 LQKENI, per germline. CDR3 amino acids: CASSLTSGRTDTQYF. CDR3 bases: TGTGCCAGCTCTCTGACTAGCGGGAGAACAGATACGCAGTATTTT.

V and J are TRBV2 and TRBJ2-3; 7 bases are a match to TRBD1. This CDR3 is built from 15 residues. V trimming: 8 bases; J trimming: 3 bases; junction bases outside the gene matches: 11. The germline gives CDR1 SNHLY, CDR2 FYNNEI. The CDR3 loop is CASSGQHVSTDTQYF. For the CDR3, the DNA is TGTGCCAGCTCGGGACAGCACGTTTCGACAGATACGCAGTATTTT.

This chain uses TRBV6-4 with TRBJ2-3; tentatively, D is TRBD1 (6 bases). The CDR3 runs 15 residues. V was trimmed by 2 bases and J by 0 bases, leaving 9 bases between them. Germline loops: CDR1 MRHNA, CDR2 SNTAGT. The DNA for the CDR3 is TGTGCCAGCAGTGACGAGGACAGTAGCACAGATACGCAGTATTTT. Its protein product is CASSDEDSSTDTQYF.

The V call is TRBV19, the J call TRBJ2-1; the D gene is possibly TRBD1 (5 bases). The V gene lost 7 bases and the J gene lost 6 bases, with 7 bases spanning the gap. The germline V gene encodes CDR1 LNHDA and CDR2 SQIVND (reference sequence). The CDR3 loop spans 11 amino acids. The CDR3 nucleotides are TGTGCCAGTATAGGGGTCAATGAGCAGTTCTTC. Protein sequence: CASIGVNEQFF.

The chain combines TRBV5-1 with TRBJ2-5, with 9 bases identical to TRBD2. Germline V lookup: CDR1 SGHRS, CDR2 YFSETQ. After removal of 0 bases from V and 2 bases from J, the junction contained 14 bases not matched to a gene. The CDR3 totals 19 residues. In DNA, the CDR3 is TGCGCCAGCAGCTTGGTGAGCCTAGCGGGGTACACAAGACAAGAGACCCAGTACTTC. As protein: CASSLVSLAGYTRQETQYF.

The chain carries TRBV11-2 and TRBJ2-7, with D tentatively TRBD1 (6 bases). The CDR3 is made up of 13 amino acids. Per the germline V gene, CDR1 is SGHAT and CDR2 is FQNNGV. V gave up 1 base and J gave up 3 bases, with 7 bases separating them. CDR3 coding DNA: TGTGCCAGCAGCTTAGGGGGACACTACGAGCAGTACTTC. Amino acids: CASSLGGHYEQYF.

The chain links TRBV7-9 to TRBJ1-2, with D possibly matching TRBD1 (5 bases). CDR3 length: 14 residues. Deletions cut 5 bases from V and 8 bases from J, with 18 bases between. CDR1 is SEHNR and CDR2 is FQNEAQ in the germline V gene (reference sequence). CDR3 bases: TGTGCCAGCAGCCACCCTGGGGCAGGGAAAGGCTACACCTTC. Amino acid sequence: CASSHPGAGKGYTF.

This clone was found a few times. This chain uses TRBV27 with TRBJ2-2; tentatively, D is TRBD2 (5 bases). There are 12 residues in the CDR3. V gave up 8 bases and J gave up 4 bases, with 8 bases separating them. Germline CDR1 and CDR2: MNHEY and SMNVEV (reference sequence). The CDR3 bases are TGTGCCAGCGGGGAGCTCACCGGGGAGCTGTTTTTT. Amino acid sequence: CASGELTGELFF.

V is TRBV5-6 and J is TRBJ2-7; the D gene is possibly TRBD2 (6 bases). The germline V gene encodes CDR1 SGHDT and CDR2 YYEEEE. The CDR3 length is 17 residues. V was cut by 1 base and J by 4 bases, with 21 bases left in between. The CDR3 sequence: CASSLNIGAGFGYEQYF. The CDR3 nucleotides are TGTGCCAGCAGCTTGAATATCGGTGCGGGGTTTGGGTACGAGCAGTACTTC.

DNA for the CDR3: TGTGCCAGCAGCAAACAGGGGACAACGCAGTATTTT. Its translation is CASSKQGTTQYF. The chain is built from TRBV7-2 and TRBJ2-3, with TRBD1 matching over 7 bases. This CDR3 is built from 12 residues. Per the germline V gene, CDR1 is SGHTA and CDR2 is FQGNSA. V trimming: 5 bases; J trimming: 9 bases; junction bases outside the gene matches: 5. Full variable domain (outside the CDR3, taken from reference TRBV7-2 and TRBJ2-3): GAGVSQSPSNKVTEKGKDVELRCDPISGHTALYWYRQSLGQGLEFLIYFQGNSAPDKSGLPSDRFSAERTGGSVSTLTIQRTQQEDSAVYLCASSKQGTTQYFGPGTRLTVL.

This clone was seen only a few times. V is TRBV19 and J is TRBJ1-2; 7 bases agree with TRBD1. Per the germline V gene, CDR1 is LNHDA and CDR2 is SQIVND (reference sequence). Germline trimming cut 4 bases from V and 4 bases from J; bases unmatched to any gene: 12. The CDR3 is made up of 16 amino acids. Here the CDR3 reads CASSNLQGSNTYGYTF. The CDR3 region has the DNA TGTGCCAGTAGTAACTTACAGGGGAGCAATACCTATGGCTACACCTTC.

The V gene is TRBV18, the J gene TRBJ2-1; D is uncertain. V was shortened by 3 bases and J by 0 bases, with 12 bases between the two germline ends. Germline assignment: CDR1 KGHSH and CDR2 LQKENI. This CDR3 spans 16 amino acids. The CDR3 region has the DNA TGTGCCAGCTCACCCCTCCCCGGTAGCTCCTACAATGAGCAGTTCTTC. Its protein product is CASSPLPGSSYNEQFF.

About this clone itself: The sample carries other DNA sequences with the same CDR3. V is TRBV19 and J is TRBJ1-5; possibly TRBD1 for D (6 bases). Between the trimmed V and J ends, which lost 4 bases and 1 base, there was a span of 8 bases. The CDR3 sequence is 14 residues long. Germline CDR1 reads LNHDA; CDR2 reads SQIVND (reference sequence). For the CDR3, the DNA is TGTGCCAGTAGTAGAGGGGGAAGCAATCAGCCCCAGCATTTT. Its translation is CASSRGGSNQPQHF.

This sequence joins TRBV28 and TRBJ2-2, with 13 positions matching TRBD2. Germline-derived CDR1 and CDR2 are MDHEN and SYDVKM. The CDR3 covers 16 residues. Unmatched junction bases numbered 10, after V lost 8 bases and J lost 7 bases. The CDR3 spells CASGTSGRDRGGELFF. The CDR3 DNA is TGTGCCAGCGGCACTAGCGGGAGGGACCGGGGCGGGGAGCTGTTTTTT. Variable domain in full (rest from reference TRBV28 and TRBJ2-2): DVKVTQSSRYLVKRTGEKVFLECVQDMDHENMFWYRQDPGLGLRLIYFSYDVKMKEKGDIPEGYSVSREKKERFSLILESASTNQTSMYLCASGTSGRDRGGELFFGEGSRLTVL.

In nucleotides, the CDR3 is TGCGCCAGCAGCTTGCCAGGAGGGACTGAAGCTTTCTTT. This sequence encodes CASSLPGGTEAFF. J is TRBJ1-1 and V is TRBV5-1; unclear D gene. The CDR3 loop spans 13 amino acids. Trimming cost V 1 base and J 5 bases, with 9 bases left between them. Germline assignment: CDR1 SGHRS and CDR2 YFSETQ. Supplemented by reference TRBV5-1 and TRBJ1-1, the full variable domain reads KAGVTQTPRYLIKTRGQQVTLSCSPISGHRSVSWYQQTPGQGLQFLFEYFSETQRNKGNFPGRFSGRQFSNSRSEMNVSTLELGDSALYLCASSLPGGTEAFFGQGTRLTVV.

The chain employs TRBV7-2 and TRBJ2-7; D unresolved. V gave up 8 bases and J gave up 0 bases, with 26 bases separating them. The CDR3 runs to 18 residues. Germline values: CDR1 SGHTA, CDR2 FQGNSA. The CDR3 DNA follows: TGTGCCAGCGGCAGCTCTCAAGCGACTGAATCTAGCTCCTACGAGCAGTACTTC. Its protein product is CASGSSQATESSSYEQYF.

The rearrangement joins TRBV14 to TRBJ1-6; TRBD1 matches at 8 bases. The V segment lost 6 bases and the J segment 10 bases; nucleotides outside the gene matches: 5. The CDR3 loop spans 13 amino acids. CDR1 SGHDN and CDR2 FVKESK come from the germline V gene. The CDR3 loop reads CASSTDRVSPLHF. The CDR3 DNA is TGTGCCAGCAGTACGGACAGGGTATCACCCCTCCACTTT.

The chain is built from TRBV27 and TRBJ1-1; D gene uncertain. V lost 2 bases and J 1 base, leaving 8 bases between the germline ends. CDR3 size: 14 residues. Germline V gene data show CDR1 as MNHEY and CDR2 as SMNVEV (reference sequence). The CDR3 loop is CASSLRSGNTEAFF. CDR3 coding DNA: TGTGCCAGCAGTTTAAGATCGGGGAACACTGAAGCTTTCTTT.

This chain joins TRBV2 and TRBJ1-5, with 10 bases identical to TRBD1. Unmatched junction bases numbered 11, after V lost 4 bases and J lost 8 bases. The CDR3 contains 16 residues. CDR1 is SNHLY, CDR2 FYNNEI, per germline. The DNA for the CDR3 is TGTGCCAGCAGTGCCCAAGTCCCGGGACAGGGGAAGCCCCAGCATTTT. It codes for CASSAQVPGQGKPQHF.

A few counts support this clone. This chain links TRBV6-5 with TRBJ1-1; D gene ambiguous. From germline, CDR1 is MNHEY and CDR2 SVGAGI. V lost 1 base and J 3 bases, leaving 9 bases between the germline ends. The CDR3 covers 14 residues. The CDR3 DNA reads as TGTGCCAGCAGTTACTTCCCCGAGGACACTGAAGCTTTCTTT. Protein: CASSYFPEDTEAFF.